These 15 T cell receptor beta chains came from one sample sequenced in a study of blood T cells in healthy people across ages. A J-beta primer mix and a sample-barcoded 5' primer were used in a second PCR of roughly 6 to 11 cycles. One entry per CDR3 protein, called by TCRdb with MiXCR from the 5' RACE reads. The data hold under 800,000 distinct CDR3 sequences, with roughly 41% observed a single time. Sequenced input: blood. These receptors originate from a woman aged 55-75 years in good health.

Only a few counts were recorded for this clonotype. This sequence joins TRBV29-1 and TRBJ2-3, with 8 bases matching TRBD2. Per germline, CDR1 SQVTM and CDR2 ANQGSEA. This CDR3 has 14 amino acids. V lost 6 bases and J lost 0; bases outside the gene matches: 5. CDR3 nucleotide sequence: TGCAGCGTGGCTCTAGCGGGCAGCACAGATACGCAGTATTTT. Its protein product is CSVALAGSTDTQYF.

This clonotype was seen ten or more times. The chain carries TRBV7-2 and TRBJ2-3, with D possibly being TRBD2 (6 bases). The CDR3 extends over 16 amino acids. The V gene's germline CDR1 is SGHTA and CDR2 FQGNSA. V lost 0 bases and J 1 base, leaving 11 bases between the germline ends. This chain's CDR3 is CASSLAGGRGTDTQYF. CDR3 DNA: TGTGCCAGCAGCTTAGCGGGAGGAAGGGGCACAGATACGCAGTATTTT.

The rearrangement joins TRBV11-3 to TRBJ2-5; perhaps TRBD2 as D (7 bases). Looked up from germline, CDR1 is SGHNT and CDR2 is YENEEA. Trimming stripped 1 base from V and 5 bases from J, with 20 bases between. CDR3 length equals 17 residues. CDR3 sequence: CASSLGGGGDLRETQYF. The CDR3 DNA reads TGTGCCAGCAGCTTAGGTGGGGGGGGCGACCTCCGGGAGACCCAGTACTTC.

The CDR3: CASRGRGIGSPLHF. CDR3 coding DNA: TGTGCCAGCAGGGGACGGGGGATCGGGTCACCCCTCCACTTT. The chain recombines TRBV25-1 with TRBJ1-6, with D possibly matching TRBD1 (5 bases). The CDR3 loop spans 14 amino acids. The ends were cut back, 6 bases at V and 10 bases at J, with 16 bases in the middle. Germline V gives CDR1 MGHDK, CDR2 SYGVNS.

Only one count was recorded for this clonotype. The chain recombines TRBV9 with TRBJ2-3, with TRBD2 matching 8 bases. The CDR3 spans 18 residues. The trim removed 0 bases at V and 2 bases at J, leaving 11 bases unmatched. Germline V CDR1 and CDR2: SGDLS, YYNGEE. CDR3 region: CASSVASNLAGTTDTQYF. CDR3 sequence (DNA): TGTGCCAGCAGCGTAGCCTCGAACCTAGCGGGCACCACAGATACGCAGTATTTT.

This clonotype was observed a few times. J is TRBJ1-4 and V is TRBV6-4, with D possibly TRBD1 on 5 matching bases. The CDR3 has 16 residues. Germline V CDR1 and CDR2: MRHNA, SNTAGT. V shed 3 bases and J shed 4 bases, with 15 bases lying between them. In DNA, the CDR3 is TGTGCCAGCAGTGAACAGTGGGGCGGTGGTAATGAAAAACTGTTTTTT. As protein: CASSEQWGGGNEKLFF.

This clonotype was seen a handful of times. The chain has TRBV27 and TRBJ2-7; D is unresolved. Per germline, CDR1 MNHEY and CDR2 SMNVEV (reference sequence). V lost 4 bases, J lost 4 bases, and 11 bases lay in between. The CDR3 spans 13 residues. CDR3 nucleotide sequence: TGTGCCAGCAGTTCCCGCGACAAATACGAGCAGTACTTC. It specifies CASSSRDKYEQYF.

This clonotype was detected many times. V usage is TRBV4-3 and J usage is TRBJ2-5; the match to TRBD2 covers 7 bases. Germline CDR1 is LGHNA and CDR2 is YSLEER. Trimming cost V 0 bases and J 3 bases; bases outside gene matches: 16. CDR3 length equals 19 residues. The CDR3 nucleotides read TGCGCCAGCAGCCAAGACCTACTTACGGGGCTAGCGGACAAAGAGACCCAGTACTTC. Its protein product is CASSQDLLTGLADKETQYF.

This clonotype was seen only a few times. The chain joins TRBV27 to TRBJ2-3; no definite D call. With 0 bases removed from V and 2 bases from J, the gap between germline ends came to 6 bases. CDR3 length: 14 residues. Germline V lookup: CDR1 MNHEY, CDR2 SMNVEV (reference sequence). The CDR3 region is CASSLSQLTDTQYF. CDR3 coding DNA: TGTGCCAGCAGTTTATCACAACTCACAGATACGCAGTATTTT.

This clonotype was found a few times. The chain joins TRBV28 to TRBJ1-2; D may be TRBD1 (6 bases). The CDR3 spans 11 residues. V dropped 8 bases and J dropped 6 bases, with 10 bases sitting between them. Germline CDR1 is MDHEN and CDR2 is SYDVKM. Here the CDR3 DNA reads TGTGCCAGCGTAGGGGGTCATGGCTACACCTTC. The encoded protein is CASVGGHGYTF.

The chain couples TRBV29-1 to TRBJ2-1; maybe TRBD2 (5 bases). V lost 4 bases and J lost 0, with 10 bases in between. The CDR3 runs to 14 residues. CDR1 SQVTM and CDR2 ANQGSEA come from the germline V gene. DNA of the CDR3: TGCAGCGTTGCACGGAGGAGCTCCTACAATGAGCAGTTCTTC. Amino acid sequence: CSVARRSSYNEQFF.

The V and J genes are TRBV6-6 and TRBJ2-5; 8 bases fit TRBD2. From germline, CDR1 is MNHNY and CDR2 SVGAGI (reference sequence). This CDR3 has 14 residues. Trimming at V came to 7 bases and at J to 2 bases, leaving 6 bases not matched to a gene. This chain's CDR3 is CASNIAGGQETQYF. The CDR3 nucleotides are TGTGCCAGCAACATTGCGGGAGGACAAGAGACCCAGTACTTC.

V gene TRBV11-2 combines with J gene TRBJ1-6; D unresolved. There are 16 residues in the CDR3. CDR1 is SGHAT and CDR2 is FQNNGV in the germline V gene. V was shortened by 1 base and J by 1 base, with 8 bases between the two germline ends. The CDR3: CASSLGTHSYNSPLHF. CDR3 in DNA: TGTGCCAGCAGCTTAGGGACTCATTCCTATAATTCACCCCTCCACTTT. Based on the CDR3 plus reference TRBV11-2 and TRBJ1-6, the full variable domain is EAGVAQSPRYKIIEKRQSVAFWCNPISGHATLYWYQQILGQGPKLLIQFQNNGVVDDSQLPKDRFSAERLKGVDSTLKIQPAKLEDSAVYLCASSLGTHSYNSPLHFGNGTRLTVT.

This CDR3 is CASSVDLVPYEQYF. The CDR3 DNA follows: TGTGCCAGCAGCGTTGACTTAGTACCTTACGAGCAGTACTTC. The genes are TRBV7-9 and TRBJ2-7; no clear D. Per germline, CDR1 SEHNR and CDR2 FQNEAQ (reference sequence). This CDR3 spans 14 amino acids. Trimming shortened V by 5 bases and J by 4 bases, and 15 bases separated the two germline ends.

The chain joins TRBV3-1 to TRBJ2-7; 9 bases map to TRBD2. Losses at the gene ends were 1 base for V and 6 bases for J; bases not matched to a gene: 1. CDR1 is LGHDT, CDR2 YNNKEL, per germline (reference sequence). The CDR3 consists of 13 residues. CDR3 in amino acids: CASSQGLAVEQYF. As DNA, the CDR3 is TGTGCCAGCAGCCAAGGACTAGCGGTCGAGCAGTACTTC.